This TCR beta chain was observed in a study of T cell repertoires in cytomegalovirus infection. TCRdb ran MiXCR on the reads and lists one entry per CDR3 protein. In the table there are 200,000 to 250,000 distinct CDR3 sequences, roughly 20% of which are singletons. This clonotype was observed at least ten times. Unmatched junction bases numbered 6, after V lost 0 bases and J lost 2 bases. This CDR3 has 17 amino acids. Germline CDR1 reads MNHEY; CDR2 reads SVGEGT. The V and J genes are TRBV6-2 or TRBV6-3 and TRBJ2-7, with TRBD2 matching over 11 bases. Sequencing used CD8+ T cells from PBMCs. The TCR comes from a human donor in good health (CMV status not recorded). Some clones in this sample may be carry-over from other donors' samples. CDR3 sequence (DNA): TGTGCCAGCAGTTACTCGATGGGACTAGCGGCCGCCTACGAGCAGTACTTC. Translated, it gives CASSYSMGLAAAYEQYF.